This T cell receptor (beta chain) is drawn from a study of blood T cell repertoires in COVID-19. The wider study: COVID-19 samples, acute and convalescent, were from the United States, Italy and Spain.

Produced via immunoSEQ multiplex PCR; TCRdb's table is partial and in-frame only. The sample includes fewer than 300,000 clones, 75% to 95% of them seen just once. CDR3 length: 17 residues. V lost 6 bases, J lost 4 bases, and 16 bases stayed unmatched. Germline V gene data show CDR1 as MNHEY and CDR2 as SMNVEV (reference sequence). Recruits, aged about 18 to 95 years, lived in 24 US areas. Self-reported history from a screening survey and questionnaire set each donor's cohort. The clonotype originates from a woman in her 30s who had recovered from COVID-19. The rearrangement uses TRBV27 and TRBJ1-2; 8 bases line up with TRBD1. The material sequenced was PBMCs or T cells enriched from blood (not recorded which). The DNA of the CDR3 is TGTGCCAGCAGGCCTAGGACAGGGTTTGAGCGTTTCTATGGCTACACCTTC. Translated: CASRPRTGFERFYGYTF.